The clone carrying this T cell receptor (beta chain) appeared many times. Its antigen is unidentified. The sample belongs to a study of T-cell reconstitution after alpha-beta-depleted transplantation in children. The germline V and J ends were trimmed by 2 bases and 3 bases, with 13 bases remaining between them. The CDR3 is 15 residues long. Study results and limitations: When one year had passed after transplant, most T-cell counts and diversity came from newly produced T cells. Several hundred rapidly expanded clones from non-depleted graft cells reportedly supplied alpha-beta T cells about two months post-transplant. Diversity of TCRbeta at day 60 was high in some patients, arising from surviving recipient T cells and thymic progenitors.

Unique molecular identifiers were used in preparing the TCRbeta library. One entry per CDR3 protein results from TCRdb running MiXCR on the PCR reads. The sample holds approximately 150,000 distinct CDR3 sequences, 8.5% to 10% seen once. The sample was PBMCs, mostly from graft donor cells, taken 180 days after TCRalphabeta/CD19-depleted stem cell transplant. The rearrangement joins TRBV12-3 or TRBV12-4 to TRBJ1-2; a possible D gene is TRBD1 (5 bases). The TCR was taken from a female patient between 2 and 15 years old who had a stem cell transplant for congenital amegakaryocytic thrombocytopenia, so the T cells may come from the graft donor. The CDR3 coding sequence is TGTGCCAGCAGTTTATCAGGGAAGTATCACTATGGCTACACCTTC. Translating it yields CASSLSGKYHYGYTF.